This TCR beta chain was found in a study of identifying expanded T cells in peripheral blood. Notes on the study in general: Over two and four weeks, about 15 and 19 clones changed, versus around 1.3 between replicates. Approximately two-week clone count variance significantly increased as total template count grew.

Turning to this clone: Antigen unknown.

V dropped 3 bases and J dropped 8; count of bases not matched to a gene: 6. CDR3 size: 13 residues. Germline assignment: CDR1 KGHSH and CDR2 LQKENI. No infections or other immune events were documented during collection. The method was immunoSEQ multiplex PCR; TCRdb's version includes in-frame clones alone and lacks a portion of them. The repertoire consists of about 130,000 clones, with around nine tenths occurring once and the leading ten covering 7.5% to 9%. The sequence derives from a person aged 18-70 years in good health. This chain links TRBV18 with TRBJ1-1; TRBD1 agrees at 7 bases. The sequencing sample was made of blood. This chain's CDR3 is CASSPPGQKEAFF. The DNA of the CDR3 is TGTGCCAGCTCACCTCCGGGACAGAAGGAAGCTTTCTTT.